This is a list of T cell receptor beta chains from one sample in a study of vaccination effects on CD4 cells after COVID-19. No antigen has been identified for these receptors. Clones were read by immunoSEQ multiplex PCR, and TCRdb kept only the in-frame ones, dropping some. The sample records approximately 40,000 clones, around 80% being singletons. Sequencing was performed on CD4+ T cells from PBMCs cultured without peptide, taken after COVID-19 vaccination. The receptors were sampled from a human donor who had a prior SARS-CoV-2 infection. The CDR3 runs from the conserved cysteine through the conserved F or W. Fields, in order: CDR3 protein, CDR3 DNA, V gene, clone size, D gene, J gene. A D gene is named only where the DNA matches it firmly. The size field is filled for only some rows; it gives once, few, many or a size class.

CASSLSRQNQPQHF	TGTGCCAGCAGCTTGTCGAGGCAGAATCAGCCCCAGCATTTT	TRBV7-2	once	.	TRBJ1-5
CASSYPTAEQYF	TGTGCCAGCAGTTACCCCACGGCCGAGCAGTACTTC	TRBV6-2/TRBV6-3	.	.	TRBJ2-7
CASSPRTSGSSDTQYF	TGTGCCAGCAGCCCCCGGACTAGCGGGAGTTCAGATACGCAGTATTTT	TRBV7-6	.	TRBD2	TRBJ2-3
CSVGLRGSADTQYF	TGCAGCGTTGGCCTCAGGGGTTCAGCCGATACGCAGTATTTT	TRBV29-1	once	.	TRBJ2-3
CATSDHRGPRPEAFF	TGTGCCACCAGTGATCACAGGGGACCCCGACCAGAAGCTTTCTTT	TRBV24-1	.	TRBD1	TRBJ1-1
CASSLVPLGTTEAFF	TGTGCCAGCAGCCTAGTACCCTTGGGAACGACTGAAGCTTTCTTT	TRBV4-2	.	.	TRBJ1-1
CASSLGVGGYSPLHF	TGTGCCAGCAGCTTGGGTGTAGGGGGGTATTCACCCCTCCACTTT	TRBV5-6	.	.	TRBJ1-6
CASSQFYEQYF	TGTGCCAGCAGCCAGTTTTACGAGCAGTACTTC	TRBV3-1/TRBV3-2	.	.	TRBJ2-7
CASSVYADTQYF	TGTGCCAGCAGTGTATATGCAGATACGCAGTATTTT	TRBV12-3/TRBV12-4	.	.	TRBJ2-3
CARAQKDRNTIYF	TGCGCCAGAGCCCAAAAAGACAGAAACACCATATATTTT	TRBV23-1	.	.	TRBJ1-3
CASSPTSPGQLDTEAFF	TGTGCCAGCTCCCCAACCTCTCCAGGACAGCTTGACACTGAAGCTTTCTTT	TRBV18	.	.	TRBJ1-1
CASSLVQMGGELFF	TGTGCCAGCAGCTTAGTCCAAATGGGCGGGGAGCTGTTTTTT	TRBV11-3	.	.	TRBJ2-2
CASSFADYGYTF	TGTGCCAGCAGTTTTGCGGACTATGGCTACACCTTC	TRBV2	.	.	TRBJ1-2
CASSQNTPGQGNTEAFF	TGCGCCAGCAGCCAAAATACACCGGGACAGGGGAACACTGAAGCTTTCTTT	TRBV4-1	few	TRBD1	TRBJ1-1
CASSQDGRAYADNEQFF	TGTGCCAGCAGCCAAGATGGCAGGGCATACGCTGACAATGAGCAGTTCTTC	TRBV4-2	few	.	TRBJ2-1
CAWSVFPGRDFSTDTQYF	TGTGCCTGGAGTGTTTTTCCGGGCCGGGACTTTAGCACAGATACGCAGTATTTT	TRBV30	.	.	TRBJ2-3
CASRPRQGLPGNTIYF	TGTGCCAGCAGACCGCGTCAGGGTCTCCCTGGAAACACCATATATTTT	TRBV7-9	.	.	TRBJ1-3
CASSPQIPGLAGGQDTDTQYF	TGTGCCAGCAGCCCACAAATCCCGGGACTAGCGGGGGGCCAGGACACAGATACGCAGTATTTT	TRBV4-2	few	TRBD2	TRBJ2-3
CATSAFGTSGRADEQFF	TGTGCCACCAGTGCCTTCGGGACTAGCGGGAGGGCCGATGAGCAGTTCTTC	TRBV24-1	.	TRBD2	TRBJ2-1
CASSYQLGNTIYF	TGTGCCAGCAGCTACCAACTTGGAAACACCATATATTTT	TRBV6-5	.	.	TRBJ1-3
CSASQIAGLIDTQYF	TGCAGTGCTAGTCAAATAGCGGGACTGATAGATACGCAGTATTTT	TRBV20-1	.	TRBD2	TRBJ2-3
CSAGGLVSYEQYF	TGCAGTGCTGGTGGACTAGTGAGCTACGAGCAGTACTTC	TRBV20-1	.	TRBD2	TRBJ2-7
CASSYIGETQYF	TGCGCCAGCAGCTACATTGGAGAGACCCAGTACTTC	TRBV5-1	.	.	TRBJ2-5
CSVARTSFYEQFF	TGCAGCGTTGCGAGGACTAGTTTCTATGAGCAGTTCTTC	TRBV29-1	.	TRBD2	TRBJ2-1
CASSFAGSSGFF	TGTGCCAGCAGTTTCGCAGGGTCATCTGGTTTCTTT	TRBV12-3/TRBV12-4	.	.	TRBJ1-1
CATSVITGTGSTDTQYF	TGTGCCACCAGCGTCATTACCGGGACAGGGAGCACAGATACGCAGTATTTT	TRBV15	.	TRBD1	TRBJ2-3
CASTLAASTDTQYF	TGCGCCAGCACCCTCGCCGCCAGCACAGATACGCAGTATTTT	TRBV5-1	.	.	TRBJ2-3
CASSFGTQGNQPQHF	TGTGCCAGCAGCTTTGGGACACAGGGGAATCAGCCCCAGCATTTT	TRBV7-2	.	TRBD1	TRBJ1-5
CASSPPGSNEQFF	TGTGCCAGCTCACCACCGGGGTCAAATGAGCAGTTCTTC	TRBV18	.	.	TRBJ2-1
CASSLGRRGGQYNEQFF	TGTGCCAGCAGCTTAGGCCGTAGGGGGGGACAATACAATGAGCAGTTCTTC	TRBV7-8	few	.	TRBJ2-1
CASSLDRGDGYTF	TGTGCCAGCAGCTTAGACAGGGGAGATGGCTACACCTTC	TRBV7-2	.	TRBD1	TRBJ1-2
CASSKGGAHGYTF	TGTGCCAGCAGCAAAGGGGGGGCTCATGGCTACACCTTC	TRBV21-1	.	.	TRBJ1-2
CASSQGLRGPSYEQYF	TGCGCCAGCAGCCAAGGCTTAAGGGGACCCTCCTACGAGCAGTACTTC	TRBV4-1	.	.	TRBJ2-7
CASSRPGDNSPLHF	TGTGCCAGCAGCCGCCCGGGCGATAATTCACCCCTCCACTTT	TRBV5-4	.	.	TRBJ1-6